The 17 T cell receptor beta chains below come from one sample, sequenced in a study of spatial heterogeneity in lung cancer. TCRdb independently ran MiXCR on the 5' RACE reads; one entry per CDR3 protein. The profile covers 95,000 or so distinct CDR3 sequences, with under 9% appearing a single time and 6.9% taken by the ten largest. The time point: sample taken at primary tumor resection. The study sequenced unsorted whole RNA from tumor, nontumor lung or frozen PBMC. Source: PBMCs, taken at surgery. Receptors originate from a male donor with early-stage non-small cell lung cancer.

In regard to this clonotype: Since a much larger clone is just one base distant, this may be a read error. The chain has TRBV7-2 and TRBJ1-5; D ambiguous. CDR1 is SGHTA, CDR2 FQGNSA, per germline. The CDR3 runs to 15 residues. The CDR3 spells CAGSLVEGSNQPQHF. In DNA, the CDR3 is TGTGCCGGCAGCTTAGTGGAAGGTAGCAATCAGCCCCAGCATTTT.

The J gene is TRBJ2-1, the V gene TRBV20-1; D gene uncertain. The CDR3 is made up of 15 amino acids. Germline assignment: CDR1 DFQATT and CDR2 SNEGSKA (reference sequence). The ends were cut back, 6 bases at V and 0 bases at J, with 15 bases in the middle. CDR3 amino acids: CSAGPDGNSYNEQFF. The CDR3 DNA sequence: TGCAGTGCCGGGCCGGACGGTAACTCCTACAATGAGCAGTTCTTC.

This clonotype was detected ten times or more. Relative to the germline gene, one junction end is altered; a read error may explain this. The J gene is TRBJ2-1, the V gene TRBV28; 10 bases align to TRBD2. Germline V CDR1 and CDR2: MDHEN, SYDVKM. The CDR3 runs 15 residues. CDR3 in DNA: TGTGCCAGCAGTCCCAGCCGGGGACTAGCGACCCCAGGGCTCTTC. Encoded protein: CASSPSRGLATPGLF.

This clonotype was found many times. The chain couples TRBV5-1 to TRBJ2-3; TRBD2 is a possible D gene (5 bases). The CDR3 spans 14 residues. The germline gives CDR1 SGHRS, CDR2 YFSETQ. Trimming stripped 4 bases from V and 2 bases from J, with 11 bases between. CDR3 region: CASSPGIFTDTQYF. The CDR3 bases are TGCGCCAGCAGCCCGGGGATCTTCACAGATACGCAGTATTTT.

This clonotype was counted at least ten times. This rearrangement joins TRBV5-1 to TRBJ2-6, with 7 nucleotides matching TRBD1. From germline, CDR1 is SGHRS and CDR2 YFSETQ. The CDR3 loop spans 16 amino acids. The ends lost 4 bases at V and 2 bases at J; junction bases unmatched: 6. CDR3 in amino acids: CASSAGGEPGANVLTF. Here the CDR3 DNA reads TGCGCCAGCAGCGCAGGGGGTGAGCCTGGGGCCAACGTCCTGACTTTC.

This chain uses TRBV5-1 with TRBJ1-5; 9 positions match TRBD1. The junction had 3 bases not matched to a gene; V was cut back by 4 bases and J by 1 base. The CDR3 is 15 residues long. Germline lookup yields CDR1 SGHRS and CDR2 YFSETQ. This chain's CDR3 is CASSEQGASNQPQHF. The CDR3, as DNA: TGCGCCAGCAGCGAACAGGGGGCAAGCAATCAGCCCCAGCATTTT. Together with reference TRBV5-1 and TRBJ1-5, the CDR3 gives the full variable domain: KAGVTQTPRYLIKTRGQQVTLSCSPISGHRSVSWYQQTPGQGLQFLFEYFSETQRNKGNFPGRFSGRQFSNSRSEMNVSTLELGDSALYLCASSEQGASNQPQHFGDGTRLSIL.

This chain joins TRBV21-1 and TRBJ1-5; the table calls TRBD1, which could not be checked here. TRBV21-1 represents a pseudogene. This CDR3 spans 17 amino acids. Written as DNA, the CDR3 is TGTGCCAGCAGCACACTCAGGGGGCCCGGGGGTAATCAGCCCCAGCATTTT. Translation gives CASSTLRGPGGNQPQHF.

The rearrangement uses TRBV24-1 and TRBJ2-2, with D perhaps matching TRBD2 (5 bases). Germline values: CDR1 KGHDR, CDR2 SFDVKD. The V end lost 9 bases, the J end lost 4 bases, and 8 bases lay between the germline ends. The CDR3 spans 12 residues. The CDR3 is CATGEGTGELFF. DNA for the CDR3: TGTGCCACCGGCGAGGGCACCGGGGAGCTGTTTTTT.

This clonotype was seen only a few times. The chain links TRBV5-1 to TRBJ2-6; possibly TRBD1 for D (6 bases). Germline-derived CDR1 and CDR2 are SGHRS and YFSETQ. With 7 bases removed from V and 0 bases from J, the gap between germline ends came to 11 bases. This CDR3 has 15 amino acids. The CDR3 is CASGKGGSGANVLTF. CDR3 in DNA: TGCGCCAGCGGAAAAGGGGGCTCTGGGGCCAACGTCCTGACTTTC.

The V and J genes are TRBV27 and TRBJ1-5; 7 bases align to TRBD1. CDR1 and CDR2 from the germline V gene are MNHEY and SMNVEV (reference sequence). CDR3 size: 13 residues. The V and J ends lost 6 bases and 7 bases, in that order; junction bases with no gene match: 6. The CDR3 DNA follows: TGTGCCAGCAGCCTCGACAGGGCGCAGCCCCAGCATTTT. Translating gives CASSLDRAQPQHF.

In this sample, this clonotype turned up a few times. The chain employs TRBV13 and TRBJ1-6; TRBD1 matches 8 bases. This CDR3 has 15 residues. From germline, CDR1 is PRHDT and CDR2 FYEKMQ (reference sequence). The V gene end was trimmed by 0 bases and the J gene end by 7 bases; junction bases not matched to a gene: 2. The CDR3 nucleotides are TGTGCCAGCAGCTTAGGGGGACAGGTGAATTCACCCCTCCACTTT. Its protein product is CASSLGGQVNSPLHF.

This clonotype was seen more than once but under ten times. V usage is TRBV7-3 and J usage is TRBJ2-3; 8 bases match TRBD2. This CDR3 contains 15 residues. J lost 1 base, V lost 4 bases, and 4 bases had no gene match. Germline CDR1 is SGHTA and CDR2 is FQGTGA. The CDR3 DNA reads as TGTGCCAGCAGCTCACTAGCGGCCCGCACAGATACGCAGTATTTT. Its translation is CASSSLAARTDTQYF.

The chain carries TRBV20-1 and TRBJ1-1; D possibly corresponds to TRBD1 (5 bases). V was clipped by 5 bases and J by 0 bases, with 16 bases between them. The CDR3 totals 15 residues. Germline V gene sequence: CDR1 DFQATT, CDR2 SNEGSKA (reference sequence). The CDR3: CSASSGTALNTEAFF. The CDR3 nucleotides are TGCAGTGCTTCCTCCGGGACGGCGCTGAACACTGAAGCTTTCTTT.

The rearrangement links TRBV28 to TRBJ2-2, with 7 positions matching TRBD1. CDR3 length equals 14 residues. CDR1 and CDR2 (germline): MDHEN, SYDVKM. With 3 bases clipped from V and 4 bases from J, the junction kept 2 bases outside the gene matches. The CDR3 reads CASSLTGITGELFF. As DNA, the CDR3 is TGTGCCAGCAGTTTGACAGGGATCACCGGGGAGCTGTTTTTT.

Only a few counts were recorded for this clonotype. V and J are TRBV7-9 and TRBJ2-3, with a weak D call TRBD2 (6 bases). V was shortened by 5 bases and J by 6 bases, with 18 bases between the two germline ends. This CDR3 comprises 15 residues. Germline V gives CDR1 SEHNR, CDR2 FQNEAQ (reference sequence). The chain's CDR3 is CASSNQGGGWDTQYF. The CDR3 DNA sequence: TGTGCCAGCAGCAACCAGGGAGGAGGCTGGGATACGCAGTATTTT. The whole variable domain, filled in from reference TRBV7-9 and TRBJ2-3, reads DTGVSQNPRHKITKRGQNVTFRCDPISEHNRLYWYRQTLGQGPEFLTYFQNEAQLEKSRLLSDRFSAERPKGSFSTLEIQRTEQGDSAMYLCASSNQGGGWDTQYFGPGTRLTVL.

The chain combines TRBV20-1 with TRBJ2-3; possible D gene TRBD1, 6 bases. V shed 1 base and J shed 5 bases, with 7 bases lying between them. The CDR3 has 12 amino acids. Germline CDR1 is DFQATT and CDR2 is SNEGSKA (reference sequence). This chain's CDR3 is CSARAGVDTQYF. The DNA for the CDR3 is TGCAGTGCTAGAGCAGGGGTAGATACGCAGTATTTT.

A few counts support this clonotype. The rearrangement links TRBV12-5 to TRBJ2-5; 8 nucleotides line up with TRBD1. J was trimmed by 1 base and V by 7 bases; bases with no gene match: 8. The CDR3 is 15 residues long. The germline V gene encodes CDR1 LGHNT and CDR2 FRNRAP. As DNA, the CDR3 is TGTGCTAGTGCCCCGGACAGGGTCCTCCAAGAGACCCAGTACTTC. This gives the protein CASAPDRVLQETQYF.